Given below is one T cell receptor beta chain in context. This clonotype was seen a few times. Its target antigen remains unknown. Qualities for individual bases were not recorded, and no much larger clone is one base off. Only healthy Caucasian donors were included. The twin cohort comprised three pairs of female monozygotic twins, all aged about 18 to 29 years. Peripheral blood mononuclear cells were the source from which RNA for the TCR libraries was isolated. Deletion took 2 bases off V and 0 bases off J, with a span of 13 bases between the germline ends. The CDR3 starts with the cysteine, ends with the phenylalanine, and has 16 residues. Only CDR3 DNA remains: 48 bases, in frame from the first base. CDR1 ENHRY and CDR2 SYGVKD are derived from the germline V gene. Preparation of the library involved 5' RACE. Sequencing was performed on an Illumina HiSeq 2000. Template switching added a universal primer binding site, and the final cDNA carried a unique molecular identifier that allowed TCR cDNA molecules to be counted accurately. Specific primers in the conserved constant-segment region were used to synthesize first-strand cDNA for the TCR alpha and beta chains. To control for contamination, every cDNA library was double barcoded, receiving both a SMART-Mk sample barcode and Illumina barcodes. Two successive PCR steps introduced TruSeq adapter sequences along with Illumina sample barcodes. The Illumina HiSeq platform was used with custom primers to sequence TCR alpha and beta cDNA libraries. Per the original workflow: Raw reads were processed with MiGEC to extract unique molecular identifiers, and MiXCR was used to determine CDR3 positions. For each individual, recombination models were inferred using an EM algorithm with the repgenHMM and IGoR tools. Shared clonotypes were analyzed with the tcR package in R, and sharing was normalized by the product of cloneset sizes. To study raw recombination free of thymic and clonal selection effects, out-of-frame nonproductive sequences were analyzed. The public reads were reanalyzed by TCRdb: fastp trimming at Q25, MiXCR alignment, in-frame beta chains only. All rows with the same CDR3 protein become a single entry with the most common DNA and genes. None of the V and J calls come from the authors' own analysis; TCRdb made them. The sample yields nearly 900,000 distinct CDR3 sequences; about 12% were counted once. Of the sample, 1.5% to 2% falls within the top ten clones.

This entry is derived from a study of identical twins (dated by TCRdb to about 2016). The study in broad terms: To test whether fetal clonotypes persist, this study deep-sequenced TCR alpha and beta repertoires from monozygotic twins, from unrelated adults of various ages, and from cord blood. Replicate twin experiments were performed at different times using different library preparation protocols to rule out contamination. Broad study findings and their caveats: Because the same donors could not be followed over many years, conclusions were based on cross-sectional statistical analysis. A weaker excess of twin sharing was found in beta out-of-frame sequences because the signal-to-noise ratio was lowered by fewer shared sequences. Invariant T cells such as MAIT and iNKT could partly confound zero-insertion analyses, although diverse VJ usage argued against such confounding for most clonotypes. Compared with coincidental sharing between unrelated individuals, out-of-frame TCR alpha sequences shared between twins had an excess of sequences with low generation probability. Abundant cord blood beta clonotypes had fewer insertions, young adult naive repertoires showed a similar but weaker trend, and memory repertoires showed no such trend. Out-of-frame TCR alpha sharing in monozygotic twins was systematically underestimated by recombination models, whereas sharing between unrelated individuals was in agreement with the recombination models.

The sample also formed part of further work on yellow fever vaccine responses in identical twins. That second report states: According to the authors, in identical twins the way T cells responded to vaccination appeared partly convergent and partly personalized. Focusing on identical twins, the study followed the T cell clones that responded to the vaccine, and did so with precision.

The source is a woman aged 18-29 years in good health. Input material: PBMCs. The V and J segments used are TRBV10-3 and TRBJ2-5; TRBD2 is perhaps the D gene, given 5 matching bases. The nucleotide sequence reads as follows: TGTGCCATCAGTGAGACGCGGACGGGAAACCAAGAGACCCAGTACTTC. Translated, it reads CAISETRTGNQETQYF.